This TCR beta chain is drawn from a study of T cell changes during pregnancy in multiple sclerosis. CDR3 length equals 13 residues. Trimming removed 1 base from V and 4 bases from J, with 7 bases in between. Germline V lookup: CDR1 SGHRS, CDR2 YFSETQ. The method was immunoSEQ multiplex PCR; TCRdb's version includes in-frame clones alone and lacks a portion of them. This table has about 99,000 clones, 80% to 95% appearing once. The rearrangement joins TRBV5-1 to TRBJ2-3; D ambiguous. The sequence was collected from a female donor with multiple sclerosis, enrolled in a pregnancy study. The specimen comprised peripheral blood, sampled after pregnancy. CDR3 in amino acids: CASSLNVADTQYF. The CDR3 DNA follows: TGCGCCAGCAGCTTGAATGTAGCAGATACGCAGTATTTT.